The present entry profiles one TCR beta chain with its context. Its antigen is not identified. The data stem from a study of CD8 T cells in ankylosing spondylitis. Whole-study findings and limits: Existing reports had already noted some motif variants in reactive arthritis synovial fluid and blood. A motif in TCR beta, a set of seven to nine highly homologous variants, appeared characteristic of ankylosing spondylitis blood.

The CDR3 sequence is 17 residues long. CDR1 is SGHKS, CDR2 YYEKEE, per germline (reference sequence). The ends were cut back, 0 bases at V and 1 base at J, with 14 bases in the middle. Quantitative 5'-RACE with molecular barcodes produced the TCR beta libraries. TCRdb passed the 5' RACE reads through MiXCR, listing each CDR3 protein once. This table holds around 390,000 distinct CDR3 sequences, around 24% found once. The receptor was isolated from a male donor with ankylosing spondylitis. This chain links TRBV5-5 with TRBJ1-5; TRBD1 might be the D (5 bases). The sequenced material came from blood, either unsorted or a sorted T cell fraction (not recorded which). In DNA, the CDR3 is TGTGCCAGCAGCTTGGTTCCCCCAGGGTTGAGCAATCAGCCCCAGCATTTT. It specifies CASSLVPPGLSNQPQHF.